This T cell receptor beta chain was recorded in a study of blood T cell repertoires in COVID-19. Generated by immunoSEQ multiplex PCR, the TCRdb table keeps only in-frame clones and is missing some. Of about 270,000 clones listed, approximately 88% are singletons. For this clone: The same CDR3 can be traced to other DNA sequences in this sample.

The V gene end was trimmed by 5 bases and the J gene end by 2 bases; junction bases not matched to a gene: 2. The CDR3 is 14 amino acids. CDR1 and CDR2 (germline): SEHNR, FQNEAQ (reference sequence). V and J are TRBV7-9 and TRBJ1-5, with 8 bases identical to TRBD1. The TCR comes from a man aged 45-60 years with acute or convalescent COVID-19. Material for sequencing was peripheral blood. The CDR3 loop is CASSLQGGNQPQHF. The CDR3 region has the DNA TGTGCCAGCAGCCTACAGGGGGGCAATCAGCCCCAGCATTTT.